This TCR beta chain stems from a study of OX40 agonist ivuxolimab in advanced cancers. Study summary: Patients were treated with intravenous ivuxolimab, dosed at 0.01 to 10 mg/kg and infused every 2 weeks.

The CDR3 is 16 amino acids. Trimming cost V 0 bases and J 4 bases, with 15 bases left between them. Prior autoimmune disease or systemic immunosuppression barred patients. TCRdb's copy holds only in-frame clones and misses some; the assay was immunoSEQ multiplex PCR. The repertoire holds just under 60,000 clones, with 91% as singletons. Sequenced here: CD4+ or CD8+ T cells sorted from blood, sampled in a trial of the OX40 agonist ivuxolimab. The rearrangement uses TRBV23-1 and TRBJ2-5, with D unresolved. TRBV23-1 qualifies as an ORF whose function is uncertain. The receptor comes from an adult with an advanced solid tumor such as melanoma, head and neck, liver or kidney cancer. This CDR3 reads CASSQSTTPLAETQYF. As DNA, the CDR3 is TGCGCCAGCAGTCAATCGACGACTCCCTTGGCAGAGACCCAGTACTTC.